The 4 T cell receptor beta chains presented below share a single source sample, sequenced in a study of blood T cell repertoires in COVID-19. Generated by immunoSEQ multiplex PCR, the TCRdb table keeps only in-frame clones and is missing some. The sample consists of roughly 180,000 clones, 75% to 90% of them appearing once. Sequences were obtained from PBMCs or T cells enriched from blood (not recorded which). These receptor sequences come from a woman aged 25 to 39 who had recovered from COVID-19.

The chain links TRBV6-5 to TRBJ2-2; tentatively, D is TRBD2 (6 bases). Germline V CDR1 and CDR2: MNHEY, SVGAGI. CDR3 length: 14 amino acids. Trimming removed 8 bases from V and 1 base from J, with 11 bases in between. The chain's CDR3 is CASVGTVNTGELFF. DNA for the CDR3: TGTGCCAGCGTCGGGACTGTGAACACCGGGGAGCTGTTTTTT.

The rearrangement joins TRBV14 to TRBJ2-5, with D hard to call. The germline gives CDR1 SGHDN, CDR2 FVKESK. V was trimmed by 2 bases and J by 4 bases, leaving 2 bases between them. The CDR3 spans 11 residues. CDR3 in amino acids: CASSQLETQYF. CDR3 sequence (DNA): TGTGCCAGCAGCCAACTAGAGACCCAGTACTTC.

This CDR3 is CASSLGGQDYEKLFF. Written as DNA, the CDR3 is TGTGCCAGCAGCTTAGGGGGACAGGATTATGAAAAACTGTTTTTT. This chain joins TRBV7-9 and TRBJ1-4; 8 positions match TRBD1. After removal of 1 base from V and 6 bases from J, the junction contained 4 bases not matched to a gene. This CDR3 contains 15 residues. Germline assignment: CDR1 SEHNR and CDR2 FQNEAQ (reference sequence).

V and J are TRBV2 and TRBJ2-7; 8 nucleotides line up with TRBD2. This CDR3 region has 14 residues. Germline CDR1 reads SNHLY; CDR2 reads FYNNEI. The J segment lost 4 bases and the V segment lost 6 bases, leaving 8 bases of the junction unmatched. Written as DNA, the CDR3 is TGTGCCAGCAGAGACAGCGGGAGCAAGTACGAGCAGTACTTC. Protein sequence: CASRDSGSKYEQYF. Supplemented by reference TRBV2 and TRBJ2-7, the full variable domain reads EPEVTQTPSHQVTQMGQEVILRCVPISNHLYFYWYRQILGQKVEFLVSFYNNEISEKSEIFDDQFSVERPDGSNFTLKIRSTKLEDSAMYFCASRDSGSKYEQYFGPGTRLTVT.